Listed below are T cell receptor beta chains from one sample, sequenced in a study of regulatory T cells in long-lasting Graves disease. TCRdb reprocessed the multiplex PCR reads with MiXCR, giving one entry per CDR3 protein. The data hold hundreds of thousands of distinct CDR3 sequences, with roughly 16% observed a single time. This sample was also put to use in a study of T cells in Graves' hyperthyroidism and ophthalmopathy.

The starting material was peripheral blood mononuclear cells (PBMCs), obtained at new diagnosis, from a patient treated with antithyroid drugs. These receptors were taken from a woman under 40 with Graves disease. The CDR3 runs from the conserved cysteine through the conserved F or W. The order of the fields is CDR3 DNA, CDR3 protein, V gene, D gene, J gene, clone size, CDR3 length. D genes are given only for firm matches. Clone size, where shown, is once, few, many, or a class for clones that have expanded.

CDR3nt: TGTGCCAGCAGTCCACGGCCGGGTGACGAAGCTTTCTTT; CDR3aa: CASSPRPGDEAFF; v_gene: TRBV27; d_gene: .; j_gene: TRBJ1-1; abundance: many; len: 13
CDR3nt: TGTGCCAGCAGTTTGCGAAACACCATATATTTT; CDR3aa: CASSLRNTIYF; v_gene: TRBV28; d_gene: .; j_gene: TRBJ1-3; abundance: many; len: 11
CDR3nt: TGTGCCAGCAGTATGGACCGCATGGGGGAAAAACTGTTTTTT; CDR3aa: CASSMDRMGEKLFF; v_gene: TRBV6-1; d_gene: .; j_gene: TRBJ1-4; abundance: .; len: 14
CDR3nt: TGTGCCAGCAAGGGCTTAACTAGCGGGGCTAGCACAGATACGCAGTATTTT; CDR3aa: CASKGLTSGASTDTQYF; v_gene: TRBV7-9; d_gene: TRBD2; j_gene: TRBJ2-3; abundance: few; len: 17
CDR3nt: TGCGCCAGCAGCTCGGAGGGCAGGAGCTCCTACAATGAGCAGTTCTTC; CDR3aa: CASSSEGRSSYNEQFF; v_gene: TRBV5-1; d_gene: .; j_gene: TRBJ2-1; abundance: .; len: 16
CDR3nt: TGTGCCTGGACTTGGACGGGAGAAGCTTTCTTT; CDR3aa: CAWTWTGEAFF; v_gene: TRBV30; d_gene: .; j_gene: TRBJ1-1; abundance: many; len: 11
CDR3nt: TGTGCCAGTAGTCGTCGGGAGTCTCGGGAGAACAATGAGCAGTTCTTC; CDR3aa: CASSRRESRENNEQFF; v_gene: TRBV19; d_gene: .; j_gene: TRBJ2-1; abundance: few; len: 16
CDR3nt: TGTGCCAGCAGCTTGGGACACGCGAACACTGAAGCTTTCTTT; CDR3aa: CASSLGHANTEAFF; v_gene: TRBV7-3; d_gene: .; j_gene: TRBJ1-1; abundance: many; len: 14
CDR3nt: TGCGCCAGCAGCCAAATGACAGGGGTGGGAGAAAAACTGTTTTTT; CDR3aa: CASSQMTGVGEKLFF; v_gene: TRBV5-1; d_gene: TRBD1; j_gene: TRBJ1-4; abundance: few; len: 15
CDR3nt: TGTGCCAGCAGCTCCGTCCCAGATACGCAGTATTTT; CDR3aa: CASSSVPDTQYF; v_gene: TRBV7-9; d_gene: .; j_gene: TRBJ2-3; abundance: .; len: 12
CDR3nt: TGTGCCAGCAAAAGGGGTATTGGAGAAAAACTGTTTTTT; CDR3aa: CASKRGIGEKLFF; v_gene: TRBV28; d_gene: .; j_gene: TRBJ1-4; abundance: many; len: 13
CDR3nt: TGTGCCAGCAGCCAAGCCGCAGGGATTAGGGAACTGTTTTTT; CDR3aa: CASSQAAGIRELFF; v_gene: TRBV3-1; d_gene: .; j_gene: TRBJ1-4; abundance: many; len: 14
CDR3nt: TGCGCCAGCAGCATTAGCGGAGGGCAGGGTACGCAGTATTTT; CDR3aa: CASSISGGQGTQYF; v_gene: TRBV6-1; d_gene: .; j_gene: TRBJ2-3; abundance: .; len: 14
CDR3nt: TGCGCCAGCAGCCTAACCGGGACAGGGGGGGGGGATGAGCAGTTCTTC; CDR3aa: CASSLTGTGGGDEQFF; v_gene: TRBV5-1; d_gene: TRBD1; j_gene: TRBJ2-1; abundance: many; len: 16
CDR3nt: TGCAGTGCAGTAACCCCCCCGGGGCTAGCGGGCACAGATACGCAGTATTTT; CDR3aa: CSAVTPPGLAGTDTQYF; v_gene: TRBV20-1; d_gene: TRBD2; j_gene: TRBJ2-3; abundance: .; len: 17
CDR3nt: TGTGCCAGTAGTACGTCCTTGACAGGGATGATCGAGACCCAGTACTTC; CDR3aa: CASSTSLTGMIETQYF; v_gene: TRBV19; d_gene: TRBD1; j_gene: TRBJ2-5; abundance: few; len: 16
CDR3nt: TGTGCCAGCAGTCCGACCGGGCAGGGTTTGGACAAAGAGACCCAGTACTTC; CDR3aa: CASSPTGQGLDKETQYF; v_gene: TRBV28; d_gene: .; j_gene: TRBJ2-5; abundance: many; len: 17
CDR3nt: TGTGCCAGCAGATCGACAGCAAGAGACGAGCAGTACTTC; CDR3aa: CASRSTARDEQYF; v_gene: TRBV12-3/TRBV12-4; d_gene: .; j_gene: TRBJ2-7; abundance: many; len: 13
CDR3nt: TGTGCCAGCGTCGGGGACAGGGGATCGGGCTACACCTTC; CDR3aa: CASVGDRGSGYTF; v_gene: TRBV7-8; d_gene: TRBD1; j_gene: TRBJ1-2; abundance: many; len: 13
CDR3nt: TGTGCCAGCAGCTTAGAGGTTGGCACTGAAGCTTTCTTT; CDR3aa: CASSLEVGTEAFF; v_gene: TRBV11-2; d_gene: .; j_gene: TRBJ1-1; abundance: many; len: 13
CDR3nt: TGTGCCATCAGGTCGACTAGCGTTTTGCCAGATACGCAGTATTTT; CDR3aa: CAIRSTSVLPDTQYF; v_gene: TRBV10-3; d_gene: TRBD2; j_gene: TRBJ2-3; abundance: many; len: 15
CDR3nt: TGTGCCAGCAGTTTGGTGGGGGGGGTTGGTGGCTACACCTTC; CDR3aa: CASSLVGGVGGYTF; v_gene: TRBV27; d_gene: .; j_gene: TRBJ1-2; abundance: few; len: 14
CDR3nt: TGTGCCAGCACCCCCGTTTCTTTTGGGTCCTACGAGCAGTACTTC; CDR3aa: CASTPVSFGSYEQYF; v_gene: TRBV28; d_gene: .; j_gene: TRBJ2-7; abundance: few; len: 15
CDR3nt: TGTGCCAGCAGTTCGACAGGGGAGATGAACACTGAAGCTTTCTTT; CDR3aa: CASSSTGEMNTEAFF; v_gene: TRBV12-3/TRBV12-4; d_gene: TRBD1; j_gene: TRBJ1-1; abundance: many; len: 15
CDR3nt: TGTGCCAGCAGCAATGTAGCGGGAGGTTGGGAGACCCAGTACTTC; CDR3aa: CASSNVAGGWETQYF; v_gene: TRBV9; d_gene: TRBD2; j_gene: TRBJ2-5; abundance: .; len: 15
CDR3nt: TGTGCCAGTAGTATACCGGGGGACACCTACGAGCAGTACTTC; CDR3aa: CASSIPGDTYEQYF; v_gene: TRBV19; d_gene: .; j_gene: TRBJ2-7; abundance: few; len: 14
CDR3nt: TGTGCCAGCAAGGCGCCATCTACTCATATATCTGATACGCAGTATTTT; CDR3aa: CASKAPSTHISDTQYF; v_gene: TRBV28; d_gene: .; j_gene: TRBJ2-3; abundance: few; len: 16
CDR3nt: TGTGCCAGCAGTCAACAGGGCCTACGGGAAAAACTGTTTTTT; CDR3aa: CASSQQGLREKLFF; v_gene: TRBV2; d_gene: .; j_gene: TRBJ1-4; abundance: many; len: 14
CDR3nt: TGCGCCAGCAGCTTACAGGGATCCAGGAACACAGATACGCAGTATTTT; CDR3aa: CASSLQGSRNTDTQYF; v_gene: TRBV5-1; d_gene: .; j_gene: TRBJ2-3; abundance: .; len: 16
CDR3nt: TGTGCCACCAGTGGTGTCAATGAGCAGTTCTTC; CDR3aa: CATSGVNEQFF; v_gene: TRBV24-1; d_gene: .; j_gene: TRBJ2-1; abundance: many; len: 11
CDR3nt: TGTGCCAGCAGTTACCCTCCAGGGAAGTACCAAGAGACCCAGTACTTC; CDR3aa: CASSYPPGKYQETQYF; v_gene: TRBV7-6; d_gene: .; j_gene: TRBJ2-5; abundance: few; len: 16
CDR3nt: TGCGCCAGCAGCTTACGAACGGGGCCAAGCGAAAAACTGTTTTTT; CDR3aa: CASSLRTGPSEKLFF; v_gene: TRBV4-3; d_gene: .; j_gene: TRBJ1-4; abundance: .; len: 15
CDR3nt: TGTGCCAGCAGTTTGGGGCCCGGGACAGGGGCCTACGAGCAGTACTTC; CDR3aa: CASSLGPGTGAYEQYF; v_gene: TRBV12-3/TRBV12-4; d_gene: TRBD1; j_gene: TRBJ2-7; abundance: few; len: 16
CDR3nt: TGTGCCAGCAGCACACTAGCGGCGAGCTCCTACGAGCAGTACTTC; CDR3aa: CASSTLAASSYEQYF; v_gene: TRBV13; d_gene: TRBD2; j_gene: TRBJ2-7; abundance: few; len: 15
CDR3nt: TGTGCCAGCTGCCGGGACTTCTGGTCGGGCGCACGGTTCTTC; CDR3aa: CASCRDFWSGARFF; v_gene: TRBV28; d_gene: .; j_gene: TRBJ2-1; abundance: many; len: 14
CDR3nt: TGTGCCAGCAGCTTGGCAGTGGACAGGGTTCCCAATGAGCAGTTCTTC; CDR3aa: CASSLAVDRVPNEQFF; v_gene: TRBV5-4; d_gene: TRBD1; j_gene: TRBJ2-1; abundance: few; len: 16
CDR3nt: TGTGCCAGCAGCCGGGTACAGGGAATAAGTTCACCCCTCCACTTT; CDR3aa: CASSRVQGISSPLHF; v_gene: TRBV3-1; d_gene: .; j_gene: TRBJ1-6; abundance: .; len: 15
CDR3nt: TGTGCCAGTGGACTAGCGGGAGGAGGAGAGCAGTTCTTC; CDR3aa: CASGLAGGGEQFF; v_gene: TRBV25-1; d_gene: TRBD2; j_gene: TRBJ2-1; abundance: few; len: 13
CDR3nt: TGTGCCAGCAGGTCGACAGGGATCACCTACGAGCAGTACTTC; CDR3aa: CASRSTGITYEQYF; v_gene: TRBV28; d_gene: TRBD1; j_gene: TRBJ2-7; abundance: many; len: 14
CDR3nt: TGCGCCAGCAGCTGGGGGGACAGGGGCTCCTACGAGCAGTACTTC; CDR3aa: CASSWGDRGSYEQYF; v_gene: TRBV5-1; d_gene: TRBD1; j_gene: TRBJ2-7; abundance: few; len: 15
CDR3nt: TGTGCCAGCAGCCAAGATTCGACCCGGCAGGGGGTTTATGGCTACACCTTC; CDR3aa: CASSQDSTRQGVYGYTF; v_gene: TRBV3-1; d_gene: TRBD1; j_gene: TRBJ1-2; abundance: .; len: 17
CDR3nt: TGTGCCAGCAGCCCCGACAGGTTTTTGGAGGGAGATACGCAGTATTTT; CDR3aa: CASSPDRFLEGDTQYF; v_gene: TRBV6-2/TRBV6-3; d_gene: .; j_gene: TRBJ2-3; abundance: .; len: 16
CDR3nt: TGTGCCGGCTCCAGTGACTCAGGGGGCAGGACTGAAGCTTTCTTT; CDR3aa: CAGSSDSGGRTEAFF; v_gene: TRBV6-2/TRBV6-3; d_gene: TRBD1; j_gene: TRBJ1-1; abundance: .; len: 15
CDR3nt: TGCAGTGCTTATCCAGGGGGTTACGAGCAGTACTTC; CDR3aa: CSAYPGGYEQYF; v_gene: TRBV20-1; d_gene: TRBD1; j_gene: TRBJ2-7; abundance: many; len: 12
CDR3nt: TGCAGTGCTAGTAAGGGATTTTCAACTGAAGCTTTCTTT; CDR3aa: CSASKGFSTEAFF; v_gene: TRBV20-1; d_gene: .; j_gene: TRBJ1-1; abundance: many; len: 13
CDR3nt: TGTGCCATCAGTTACTCTAGCGGGAGGGAAGATGAGCAGTTCTTC; CDR3aa: CAISYSSGREDEQFF; v_gene: TRBV10-3; d_gene: TRBD2; j_gene: TRBJ2-1; abundance: many; len: 15
CDR3nt: TGTGCCAGCAGATTGGACAGGGTAAATGAAAAACTGTTTTTT; CDR3aa: CASRLDRVNEKLFF; v_gene: TRBV28; d_gene: TRBD1; j_gene: TRBJ1-4; abundance: few; len: 14
CDR3nt: TGTGCCAGCAGTTCGTTGGGGGCCCAGCATTTT; CDR3aa: CASSSLGAQHF; v_gene: TRBV12-3/TRBV12-4; d_gene: .; j_gene: TRBJ1-5; abundance: many; len: 11
CDR3nt: TGTGCCAGCAGCTTTGGGTGGACTAGCGGGAGCGGAGATACGCAGTATTTT; CDR3aa: CASSFGWTSGSGDTQYF; v_gene: TRBV7-9; d_gene: TRBD2; j_gene: TRBJ2-3; abundance: .; len: 17
CDR3nt: TGTGCCAACTTTTATAGGGGAGACACTGAAGCTTTCTTT; CDR3aa: CANFYRGDTEAFF; v_gene: TRBV3-1; d_gene: .; j_gene: TRBJ1-1; abundance: few; len: 13
CDR3nt: TGTGCCAGCAGCGACAGCAGCCACTATACGCAGTATTTT; CDR3aa: CASSDSSHYTQYF; v_gene: TRBV6-1; d_gene: .; j_gene: TRBJ2-3; abundance: .; len: 13
CDR3nt: TGTGCCAGCAGAGACAGGACTTCTAACTATGGCTACACCTTC; CDR3aa: CASRDRTSNYGYTF; v_gene: TRBV28; d_gene: .; j_gene: TRBJ1-2; abundance: many; len: 14
CDR3nt: TGCAGTGCTAGGGTCCCAGGGCCTAACAATCAGCCCCAGCATTTT; CDR3aa: CSARVPGPNNQPQHF; v_gene: TRBV20-1; d_gene: .; j_gene: TRBJ1-5; abundance: .; len: 15
CDR3nt: TGTGCCAGCAGCGAGGGTTCCGGGGAGCTGTTTTTT; CDR3aa: CASSEGSGELFF; v_gene: TRBV11-3; d_gene: .; j_gene: TRBJ2-2; abundance: many; len: 12
CDR3nt: TGTGCCAGCAGGAATAGCGGGTCGCAAGAGACCCAGTACTTC; CDR3aa: CASRNSGSQETQYF; v_gene: TRBV11-2; d_gene: TRBD2; j_gene: TRBJ2-5; abundance: many; len: 14
CDR3nt: TGTGCCAGCAGTTTAGCGTTCGGCGCAAATGAGCAGTTCTTC; CDR3aa: CASSLAFGANEQFF; v_gene: TRBV27; d_gene: .; j_gene: TRBJ2-1; abundance: .; len: 14
CDR3nt: TGCGCCAGCAGCTTTGAGAGCGGGAGCAGAATACGGTACTTC; CDR3aa: CASSFESGSRIRYF; v_gene: TRBV5-1; d_gene: TRBD2; j_gene: TRBJ2-4; abundance: few; len: 14
CDR3nt: TGTGCCAGTAGCGGGGCGGACAGGGGGTTTGGTTCACCCCTCCACTTT; CDR3aa: CASSGADRGFGSPLHF; v_gene: TRBV19; d_gene: TRBD1; j_gene: TRBJ1-6; abundance: .; len: 16
CDR3nt: TGTGCCAGCAGCGGCCAGGGTTACAATGAGCAGTTCTTC; CDR3aa: CASSGQGYNEQFF; v_gene: TRBV7-3; d_gene: .; j_gene: TRBJ2-1; abundance: few; len: 13
CDR3nt: TGTGCCAGCAGTTTGGGCCCTCAAGCCGGGGCCAACGTCCTGACTTTC; CDR3aa: CASSLGPQAGANVLTF; v_gene: TRBV28; d_gene: .; j_gene: TRBJ2-6; abundance: many; len: 16